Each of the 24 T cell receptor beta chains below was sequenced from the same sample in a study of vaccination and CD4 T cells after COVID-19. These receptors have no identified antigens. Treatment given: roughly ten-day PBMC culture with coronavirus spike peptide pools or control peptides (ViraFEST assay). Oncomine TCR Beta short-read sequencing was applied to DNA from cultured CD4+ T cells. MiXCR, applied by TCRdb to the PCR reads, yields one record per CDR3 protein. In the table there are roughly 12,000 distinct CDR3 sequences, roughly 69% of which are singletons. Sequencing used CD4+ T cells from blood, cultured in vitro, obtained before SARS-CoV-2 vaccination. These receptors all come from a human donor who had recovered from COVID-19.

In DNA form, the CDR3 reads TGTGCCAGCAGTGCATCGGGGAGAGCTAGCTCCTACAATGAGCAGTTCTTC. Translation: CASSASGRASSYNEQFF. The chain couples TRBV2 to TRBJ2-1, with D possibly matching TRBD2 (5 bases). The CDR3 extends over 17 amino acids. V gave up 4 bases and J gave up 0 bases, with 16 bases separating them. Per germline, CDR1 SNHLY and CDR2 FYNNEI.

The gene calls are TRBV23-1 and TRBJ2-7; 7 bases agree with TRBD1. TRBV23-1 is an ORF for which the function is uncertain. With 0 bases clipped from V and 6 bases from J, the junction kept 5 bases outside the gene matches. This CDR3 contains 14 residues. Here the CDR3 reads CASSQSKGAGEQYF. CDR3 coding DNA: TGCGCCAGCAGTCAATCTAAGGGGGCGGGCGAGCAGTACTTC.

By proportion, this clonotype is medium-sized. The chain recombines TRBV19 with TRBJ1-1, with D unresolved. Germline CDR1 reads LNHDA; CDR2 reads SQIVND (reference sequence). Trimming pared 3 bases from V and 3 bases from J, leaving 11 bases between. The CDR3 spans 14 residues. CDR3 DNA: TGTGCCAGTAGTATGAAGGCAGGCGACACTGAAGCTTTCTTT. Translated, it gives CASSMKAGDTEAFF.

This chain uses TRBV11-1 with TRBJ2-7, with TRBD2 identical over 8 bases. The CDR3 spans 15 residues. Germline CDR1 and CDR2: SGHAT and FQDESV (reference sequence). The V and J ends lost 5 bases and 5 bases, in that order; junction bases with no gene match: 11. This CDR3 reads CASSQPGTSSHEQYF. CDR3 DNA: TGTGCCAGCAGCCAACCCGGGACTAGTTCCCACGAGCAGTACTTC. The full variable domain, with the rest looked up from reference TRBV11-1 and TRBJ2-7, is EAEVAQSPRYKITEKSQAVAFWCDPISGHATLYWYRQILGQGPELLVQFQDESVVDDSQLPKDRFSAERLKGVDSTLKIQPAELGDSAMYLCASSQPGTSSHEQYFGPGTRLTVT.

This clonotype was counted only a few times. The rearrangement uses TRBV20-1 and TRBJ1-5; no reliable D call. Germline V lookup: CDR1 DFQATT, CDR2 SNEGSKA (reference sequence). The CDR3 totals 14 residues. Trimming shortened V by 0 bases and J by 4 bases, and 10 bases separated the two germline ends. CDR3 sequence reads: CSARDLRDNQPQHF. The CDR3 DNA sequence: TGCAGTGCTAGAGATCTCAGAGATAATCAGCCCCAGCATTTT.

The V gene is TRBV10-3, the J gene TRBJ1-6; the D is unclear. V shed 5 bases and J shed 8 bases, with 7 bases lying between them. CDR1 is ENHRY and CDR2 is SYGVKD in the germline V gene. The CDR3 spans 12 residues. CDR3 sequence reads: CAISQDDSPLHF. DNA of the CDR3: TGTGCCATCAGTCAGGATGATTCACCCCTCCACTTT.

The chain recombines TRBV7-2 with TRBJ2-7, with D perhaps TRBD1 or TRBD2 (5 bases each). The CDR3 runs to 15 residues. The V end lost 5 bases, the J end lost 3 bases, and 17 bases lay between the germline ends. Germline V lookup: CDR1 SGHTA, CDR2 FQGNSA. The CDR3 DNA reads TGTGCCAGCAGCCAAGTTGGGGGAGTGTTCTACGAGCAGTACTTC. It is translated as CASSQVGGVFYEQYF.

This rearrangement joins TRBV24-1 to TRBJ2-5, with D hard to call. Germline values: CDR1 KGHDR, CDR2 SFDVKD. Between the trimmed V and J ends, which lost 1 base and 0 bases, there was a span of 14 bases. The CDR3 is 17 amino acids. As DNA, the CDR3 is TGTGCCACCAGTGATTTAGTGGGCGGAGTCCACCAAGAGACCCAGTACTTC. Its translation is CATSDLVGGVHQETQYF.

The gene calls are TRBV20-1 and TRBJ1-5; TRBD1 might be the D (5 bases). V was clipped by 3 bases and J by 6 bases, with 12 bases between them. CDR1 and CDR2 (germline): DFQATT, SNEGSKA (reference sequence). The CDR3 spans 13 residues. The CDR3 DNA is TGCAGTGCTAGTGGGGGTAGCGGTCAGCCCCAGCATTTT. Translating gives CSASGGSGQPQHF.

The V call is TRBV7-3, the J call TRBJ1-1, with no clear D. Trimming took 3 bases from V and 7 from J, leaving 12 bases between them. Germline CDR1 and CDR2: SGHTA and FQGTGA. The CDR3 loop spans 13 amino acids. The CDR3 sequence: CASSLDWRGEAFF. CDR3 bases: TGTGCCAGCAGCTTGGACTGGCGGGGTGAAGCTTTCTTT.

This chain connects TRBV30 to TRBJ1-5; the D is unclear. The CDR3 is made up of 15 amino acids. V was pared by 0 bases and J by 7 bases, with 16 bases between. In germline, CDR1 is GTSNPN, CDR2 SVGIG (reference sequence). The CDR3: CAWSVKGLGKQPQHF. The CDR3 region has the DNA TGTGCCTGGAGTGTAAAGGGATTGGGGAAGCAGCCCCAGCATTTT.

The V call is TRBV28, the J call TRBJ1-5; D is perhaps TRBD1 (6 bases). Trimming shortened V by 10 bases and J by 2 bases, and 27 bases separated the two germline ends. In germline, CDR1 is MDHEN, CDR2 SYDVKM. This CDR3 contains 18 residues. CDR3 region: CATSSIRGGRGRNQPQHF. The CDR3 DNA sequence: TGTGCCACCTCGAGCATTAGGGGGGGGAGGGGACGCAATCAGCCCCAGCATTTT. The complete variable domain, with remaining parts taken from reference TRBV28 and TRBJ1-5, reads DVKVTQSSRYLVKRTGEKVFLECVQDMDHENMFWYRQDPGLGLRLIYFSYDVKMKEKGDIPEGYSVSREKKERFSLILESASTNQTSMYLCATSSIRGGRGRNQPQHFGDGTRLSIL.

The CDR3 sequence is CSAKWRGEVETQYF. CDR3 sequence (DNA): TGCAGTGCTAAATGGAGGGGAGAAGTGGAGACCCAGTACTTC. The chain joins TRBV20-1 to TRBJ2-5; D may be TRBD2 (6 bases). This CDR3 is built from 14 residues. V lost 4 bases and J lost 5, with 17 bases in between. Per germline, CDR1 DFQATT and CDR2 SNEGSKA (reference sequence).

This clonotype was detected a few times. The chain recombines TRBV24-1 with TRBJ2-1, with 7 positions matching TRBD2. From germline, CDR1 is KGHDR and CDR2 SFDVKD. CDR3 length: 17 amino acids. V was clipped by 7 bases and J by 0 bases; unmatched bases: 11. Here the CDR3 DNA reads TGTGCCACCAGCGAGGGACGGGGGGTGTACTCCTACAATGAGCAGTTCTTC. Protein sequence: CATSEGRGVYSYNEQFF.

The CDR3 sequence: CATSRRTSNLDTQYF. The DNA of the CDR3 is TGTGCCACCAGCAGAAGGACATCGAACCTTGATACGCAGTATTTT. V is TRBV15 and J is TRBJ2-3; a weak D match, TRBD1 (5 bases). V lost 2 bases, J lost 6 bases, and 15 bases lay in between. CDR1 is LNHNV, CDR2 YYDKDF, per germline (reference sequence). The length of the CDR3 is 15 residues.

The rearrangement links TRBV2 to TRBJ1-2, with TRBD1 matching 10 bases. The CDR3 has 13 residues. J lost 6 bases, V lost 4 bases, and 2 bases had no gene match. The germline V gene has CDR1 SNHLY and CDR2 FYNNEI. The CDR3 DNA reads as TGTGCCAGCAGTGGGACAGGGGGGGATGGCTACACCTTC. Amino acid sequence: CASSGTGGDGYTF.

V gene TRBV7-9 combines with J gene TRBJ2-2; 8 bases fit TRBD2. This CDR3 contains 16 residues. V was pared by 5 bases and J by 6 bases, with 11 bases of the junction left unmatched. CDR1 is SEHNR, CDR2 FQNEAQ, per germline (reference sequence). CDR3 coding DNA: TGTGCCAGCAGCCCGGGACTAGGGTCTGGGGCCGGGGAGCTGTTTTTT. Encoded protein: CASSPGLGSGAGELFF. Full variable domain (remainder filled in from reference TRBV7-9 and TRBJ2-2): DTGVSQNPRHKITKRGQNVTFRCDPISEHNRLYWYRQTLGQGPEFLTYFQNEAQLEKSRLLSDRFSAERPKGSFSTLEIQRTEQGDSAMYLCASSPGLGSGAGELFFGEGSRLTVL.

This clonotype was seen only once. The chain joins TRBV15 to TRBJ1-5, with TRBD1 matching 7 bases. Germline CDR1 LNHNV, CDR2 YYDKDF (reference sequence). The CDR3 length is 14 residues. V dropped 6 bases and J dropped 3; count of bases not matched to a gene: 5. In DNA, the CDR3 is TGTGCCACCAGACCGACAGGGAACAATCAGCCCCAGCATTTT. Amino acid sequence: CATRPTGNNQPQHF.

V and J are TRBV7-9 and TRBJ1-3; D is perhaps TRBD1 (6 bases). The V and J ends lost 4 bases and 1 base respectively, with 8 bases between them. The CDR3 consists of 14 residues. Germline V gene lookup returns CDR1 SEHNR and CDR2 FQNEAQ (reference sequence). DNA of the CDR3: TGTGCCAGCAGCTCCCAGGGGTCTGGAAACACCATATATTTT. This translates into CASSSQGSGNTIYF.

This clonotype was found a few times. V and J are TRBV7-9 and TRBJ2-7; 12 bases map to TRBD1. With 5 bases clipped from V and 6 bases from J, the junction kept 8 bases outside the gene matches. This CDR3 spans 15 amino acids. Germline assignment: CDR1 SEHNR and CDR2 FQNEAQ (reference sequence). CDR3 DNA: TGTGCCAGCAGCCTCGCCGGGACAGGGGGCTCCGAGCAGTACTTC. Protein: CASSLAGTGGSEQYF.

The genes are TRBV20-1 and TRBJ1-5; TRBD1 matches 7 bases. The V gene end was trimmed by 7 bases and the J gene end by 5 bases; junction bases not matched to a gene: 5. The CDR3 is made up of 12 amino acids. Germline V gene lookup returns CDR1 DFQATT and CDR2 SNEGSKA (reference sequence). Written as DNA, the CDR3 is TGCAGTGGTGGACAGGTTCATCAGCCCCAGCATTTT. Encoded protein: CSGGQVHQPQHF.

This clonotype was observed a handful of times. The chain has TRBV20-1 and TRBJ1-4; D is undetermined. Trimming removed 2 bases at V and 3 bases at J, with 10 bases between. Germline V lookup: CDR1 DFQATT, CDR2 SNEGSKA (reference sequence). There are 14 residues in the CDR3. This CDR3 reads CSARRGRSNEKLFF. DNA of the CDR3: TGCAGTGCTAGACGAGGACGGTCTAATGAAAAACTGTTTTTT.

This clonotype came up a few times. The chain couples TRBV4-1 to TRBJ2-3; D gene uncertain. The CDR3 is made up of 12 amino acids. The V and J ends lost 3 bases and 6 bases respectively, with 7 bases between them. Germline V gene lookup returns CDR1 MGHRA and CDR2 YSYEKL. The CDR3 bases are TGCGCCAGCAGCCACCCGTTGGATACGCAGTATTTT. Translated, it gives CASSHPLDTQYF.

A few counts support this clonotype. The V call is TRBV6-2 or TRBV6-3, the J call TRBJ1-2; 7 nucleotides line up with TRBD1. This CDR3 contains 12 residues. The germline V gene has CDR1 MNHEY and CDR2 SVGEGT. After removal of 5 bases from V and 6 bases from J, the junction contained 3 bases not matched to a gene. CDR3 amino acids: CASSQQGHGYTF. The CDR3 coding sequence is TGTGCCAGCAGTCAACAGGGGCATGGCTACACCTTC.